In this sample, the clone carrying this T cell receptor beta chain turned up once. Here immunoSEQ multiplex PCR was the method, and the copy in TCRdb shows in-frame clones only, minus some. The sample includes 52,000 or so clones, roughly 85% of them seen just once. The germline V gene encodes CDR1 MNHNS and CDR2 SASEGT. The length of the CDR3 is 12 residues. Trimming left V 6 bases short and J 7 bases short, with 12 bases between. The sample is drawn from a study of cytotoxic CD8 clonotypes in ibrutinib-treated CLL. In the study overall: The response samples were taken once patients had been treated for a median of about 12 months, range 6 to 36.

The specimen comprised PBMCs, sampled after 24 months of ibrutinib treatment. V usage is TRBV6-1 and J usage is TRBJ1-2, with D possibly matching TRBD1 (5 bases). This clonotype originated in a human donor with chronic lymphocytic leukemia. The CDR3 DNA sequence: TGTGCCAGCAGGGACACCAAGCTTGGCTACACCTTC. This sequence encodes CASRDTKLGYTF.